Listed below are T cell receptor beta chains from one sample, sequenced in a study of cytomegalovirus exposure and HLA in healthy donors. This table comes from immunoSEQ multiplex PCR, and its TCRdb copy is limited to in-frame clones, with some not included. Of under 250,000 clones in the sample, over 80% were seen once. Source material: PBMCs. The origin of the receptors is a boy younger than 10 in good health and CMV-seronegative. CDR3s include the opening cysteine and the closing phenylalanine or tryptophan. The order of the fields is D gene, V gene, clone size, J gene, CDR3 protein, CDR3 DNA. The D gene is left open where the match is weak. Expanded clones get a size class; other rows say once, few or many, or leave the size out.

>TRBD1|TRBV5-1|NA|TRBJ2-7
CASSTSTGTGPVAQYF
TGCGCCAGCAGCACGTCTACCGGGACAGGGCCCGTGGCTCAGTACTTC
>NA|TRBV27|NA|TRBJ1-5
CASSFRGNQPQHF
TGTGCCAGCAGTTTCAGGGGCAATCAGCCCCAGCATTTT
>TRBD1|TRBV7-9|NA|TRBJ2-2
CASRGQGGTGELFF
TGTGCCAGCAGGGGACAGGGGGGCACCGGGGAGCTGTTTTTT
>TRBD1|TRBV29-1|once|TRBJ1-2
CSVEEGAERGYTF
TGCAGCGTAGAAGAGGGGGCGGAACGCGGCTACACCTTC
>TRBD2|TRBV11-2|NA|TRBJ2-7
CASRPTSGAPYEQYF
TGTGCCAGCAGACCGACTAGCGGAGCTCCCTACGAGCAGTACTTC
>NA|TRBV9|once|TRBJ1-4
CASSELDRPNEKLFF
TGTGCCAGCAGCGAACTTGACAGACCCAATGAAAAACTGTTTTTT
>TRBD2|TRBV7-9|NA|TRBJ2-1
CASSARGGSSYNEQFF
TGTGCCAGCAGCGCCCGGGGGGGTAGCAGTTACAATGAGCAGTTCTTC
>TRBD1|TRBV15|NA|TRBJ1-2
CATSVRQGLNYGYTF
TGTGCCACCAGCGTAAGACAGGGCCTTAACTATGGCTACACCTTC
>NA|TRBV6-1|few|TRBJ2-3
CASSEVIDTQYF
TGTGCCAGCAGTGAAGTCATTGATACGCAGTATTTT
>NA|TRBV5-4|NA|TRBJ2-1
CASSHPLDSSYNEQFF
TGTGCCAGCAGCCATCCTCTAGACAGCTCCTACAATGAGCAGTTCTTC
>TRBD2|TRBV2|NA|TRBJ2-7
CASSFQGLADYEQYF
TGTGCCAGCAGTTTTCAAGGACTAGCAGACTACGAGCAGTACTTC
>TRBD2|TRBV7-9|NA|TRBJ2-7
CASSSTSGGYEQYF
TGTGCCAGCAGCTCCACTAGCGGGGGCTACGAGCAGTACTTC
>TRBD1|TRBV19|NA|TRBJ2-1
CASSVDRGRNEQFF
TGTGCCAGTAGTGTCGACAGGGGGCGAAATGAGCAGTTCTTC
>TRBD2|TRBV18|few|TRBJ2-7
CASSPGLAGSYEQYF
TGTGCCAGCTCACCCGGACTAGCGGGCTCCTACGAGCAGTACTTC
>TRBD1|TRBV18|NA|TRBJ2-6
CASSRGQGAGGANVLTF
TGTGCCAGCTCACGCGGACAGGGGGCTGGTGGGGCCAACGTCCTGACTTTC
>NA|TRBV29-1|few|TRBJ1-1
CSASDNTEAFF
TGCAGCGCATCAGATAACACTGAAGCTTTCTTT
>NA|TRBV7-9|once|TRBJ1-2
CAGFGGRGGGYTF
TGTGCCGGATTTGGTGGGCGGGGCGGGGGCTACACCTTC
>TRBD2|TRBV7-9|NA|TRBJ2-1
CASSLGSGSSYNEQFF
TGTGCCAGCAGCTTGGGGAGCGGGAGCTCCTACAATGAGCAGTTCTTC
>TRBD2|TRBV9|NA|TRBJ2-7
CASSVVGTSCEQYF
TGTGCCAGCAGCGTAGTCGGGACTAGCTGTGAGCAGTACTTC
>TRBD1|TRBV25-1|NA|TRBJ1-2
CASSQGADGYTF
TGTGCCAGCTCCCAGGGGGCAGATGGCTACACCTTC
>TRBD1|TRBV4-1|NA|TRBJ2-3
CASSQDPRGPTGIDTQYF
TGCGCCAGCAGCCAAGATCCGAGGGGACCGACAGGGATAGATACGCAGTATTTT
>TRBD1|TRBV14|NA|TRBJ2-7
CASSHDRVSSYEQYF
TGTGCCAGCAGCCATGACAGGGTATCGTCCTACGAGCAGTACTTC
>TRBD2|TRBV7-9|NA|TRBJ2-3
CASSSAGGGTDTQYF
TGTGCCAGCAGCTCAGCGGGGGGGGGCACAGATACGCAGTATTTT
>TRBD1|TRBV6-4|NA|TRBJ1-4
CASSSNRQGRNEKLFF
TGTGCCAGCAGTTCAAATCGACAGGGCCGTAATGAAAAACTGTTTTTT
>NA|TRBV10-2|NA|TRBJ1-2
CASSGQRNYGYTF
TGCGCCAGCAGTGGACAGCGAAACTATGGCTACACCTTC
>TRBD2|TRBV19|NA|TRBJ2-7
CASSTTSAYYEQYF
TGTGCCAGTAGTACGACTAGCGCATACTACGAGCAGTACTTC
>TRBD2|TRBV5-1|NA|TRBJ2-3
CASSFSSGGSTDTQYF
TGCGCCAGCAGCTTCTCTAGCGGGGGGTCCACAGATACGCAGTATTTT
>NA|TRBV6-4|NA|TRBJ1-2
CASSALGGQGYGYTF
TGTGCCAGCAGTGCCCTCGGGGGGCAGGGCTATGGCTACACCTTC
>TRBD2|TRBV30|NA|TRBJ2-7
CAWSRTREIYEQYF
TGTGCCTGGAGTCGGACGCGGGAGATCTACGAGCAGTACTTC
>NA|TRBV10-3|NA|TRBJ2-2
CAISESRRDQNTGELFF
TGTGCCATCAGTGAGTCGAGGCGGGACCAAAACACCGGGGAGCTGTTTTTT
>NA|TRBV6-5|NA|TRBJ2-1
CASSYGAGIWGQFF
TGTGCCAGCAGTTACGGGGCAGGGATTTGGGGGCAGTTCTTC
>NA|TRBV2|NA|TRBJ2-2
CASSVASANTGELFF
TGTGCCAGCAGTGTGGCTAGCGCGAACACCGGGGAGCTGTTTTTT
>NA|TRBV2|NA|TRBJ1-5
CASADGQGAIPFLPQHF
TGTGCCAGCGCCGATGGCCAAGGGGCGATTCCTTTCTTGCCCCAGCATTTT
>NA|TRBV6-5|NA|TRBJ1-1
CASSYGAALGTEAFF
TGTGCCAGCAGTTACGGGGCCGCATTGGGGACTGAAGCTTTCTTT
>TRBD1|TRBV7-6|once|TRBJ2-1
CASSWDSNNEQFF
TGTGCCAGCAGCTGGGACAGTAACAATGAGCAGTTCTTC
>TRBD1|TRBV19|NA|TRBJ1-2
CASSHGQGANYGYTF
TGTGCCAGTAGCCATGGACAGGGGGCCAACTATGGCTACACCTTC
>NA|TRBV4-1|few|TRBJ2-7
CASSQETRSSYEQYF
TGCGCCAGCAGCCAAGAGACGCGGAGCTCCTACGAGCAGTACTTC
>NA|TRBV6-5|NA|TRBJ1-2
CATSWGHGYTF
TGTGCCACCTCTTGGGGCCATGGCTACACCTTC
>TRBD1|TRBV29-1|NA|TRBJ1-3
CSATTGEIGGNTIYF
TGCAGCGCCACTACAGGGGAAATTGGTGGAAACACCATATATTTT
>NA|TRBV4-2|few|TRBJ2-7
CASSQAPLYEQYF
TGTGCCAGCAGCCAGGCCCCGCTCTACGAGCAGTACTTC
>NA|TRBV6-5|few|TRBJ2-7
CASSYSPGSSYEQYF
TGTGCCAGCAGTTACTCGCCGGGAAGCTCCTACGAGCAGTACTTC
>NA|TRBV19|NA|TRBJ2-2
CASSMGPGVSTGELFF
TGTGCCAGTAGTATGGGCCCGGGAGTTAGCACCGGGGAGCTGTTTTTT